This section outlines one T cell receptor (beta chain) sequence together with its context. This sample was taken from a study of shared clonotypes between healthy human individuals. Source study methods: ImmunoSEQ supplied junction-only sequences lacking quality scores, so filtering was different. The assay was immunoSEQ multiplex PCR, and TCRdb's table has in-frame clones only and misses some. V and J calls and clone size come straight from that table; D and trimming were deduced from the DNA. The table records more than 2 million clones, approximately 96% of them present only once. Sequenced material: naive CD4+ T cells sorted from blood. As for subset: CD45RA+ positively selected. This receptor was identified in a man younger than 30 in good health.

CDR3 nucleotide sequence: TGTGCCAGCAGCCGTCTGGGGGGAGTATCGGCTGAAGCTTTCTTT. It is translated as CASSRLGGVSAEAFF. The chain joins TRBV5-4 to TRBJ1-1, with a possible D match to TRBD1 (5 bases). V lost 4 bases, J lost 6 bases, and 19 bases lay in between. Per germline, CDR1 SGHNT and CDR2 YYREEE (reference sequence). The CDR3 runs to 15 residues.